These 32 T cell receptor beta chains were all obtained from the same sample, sequenced in a study of T cells in Graves' hyperthyroidism and ophthalmopathy. Amplification targeted TCR beta CDR3 regions from RNA transcripts. An initial round of RT-PCR targeting the TCR CDR3 relied on the HTBI primer set. One entry per CDR3 protein results from TCRdb running MiXCR on the multiplex PCR reads. The repertoire holds about 350,000 distinct CDR3 sequences, with roughly 19% as singletons. Sequenced input: blood. These receptors were taken from a woman in her late teens or twenties with Graves' hyperthyroidism.

This clonotype came up many times. This chain links TRBV12-3 or TRBV12-4 with TRBJ1-5; 10 bases are shared with TRBD1. J gave up 7 bases and V 5 bases, and 11 bases lay outside the gene matches. This CDR3 region has 16 residues. In nucleotides, the CDR3 is TGTGCCAGCAGTGTAGGGACAGGGGTTACCCGGCAGCCCCAGCATTTT. It codes for CASSVGTGVTRQPQHF.

This rearrangement joins TRBV10-3 to TRBJ2-5; TRBD1 aligns across 9 bases. V was pared by 3 bases and J by 5 bases, with 10 bases of the junction left unmatched. Germline assignment: CDR1 ENHRY and CDR2 SYGVKD. The CDR3 covers 16 residues. The CDR3: CAISDSRDRARETQYF. The CDR3 DNA sequence: TGTGCCATCAGTGACTCCCGGGACAGGGCGAGGGAGACCCAGTACTTC.

The CDR3 DNA sequence: TGTGCCACCAGTGATTACAGGGGAACCGGGGAGCTGTTTTTT. As protein: CATSDYRGTGELFF. V is TRBV24-1 and J is TRBJ2-2; 7 bases are shared with TRBD1. V was pared by 2 bases and J by 5 bases, with 1 base of the junction left unmatched. The germline V gene encodes CDR1 KGHDR and CDR2 SFDVKD. CDR3 length equals 14 residues.

This clonotype has at least ten counts. The chain uses TRBV9 and TRBJ2-7, with a weak D call TRBD2 (5 bases). Germline CDR1 reads SGDLS; CDR2 reads YYNGEE. The germline V and J ends were trimmed by 3 bases and 2 bases, with 12 bases remaining between them. CDR3 length: 14 amino acids. The chain's CDR3 is CASSADLIAYEQYF. CDR3 nucleotide sequence: TGTGCCAGCAGCGCGGACTTGATTGCCTACGAGCAGTACTTC.

Many counts were recorded for this clonotype. The genes are TRBV7-9 and TRBJ2-7; TRBD1 might be the D (6 bases). CDR1 and CDR2 from the germline V gene are SEHNR and FQNEAQ (reference sequence). With 7 bases removed from V and 2 bases from J, the gap between germline ends came to 18 bases. The CDR3 contains 15 residues. The DNA of the CDR3 is TGTGCCAGCACCTCCCGACAGGCTGAGCCCTACGAGCAGTACTTC. Its translation: CASTSRQAEPYEQYF.

The CDR3 nucleotides are TGTGCCAGCCGCGGGGTGGGCACTGAAGCTTTCTTT. The encoded protein is CASRGVGTEAFF. The chain joins TRBV12-3 or TRBV12-4 to TRBJ1-1, with D uncertain. This CDR3 has 12 residues. The V gene lost 8 bases and the J gene lost 4 bases, with 11 bases spanning the gap.

The chain links TRBV7-2 to TRBJ2-7, with TRBD2 matching over 9 bases. There are 16 residues in the CDR3. The germline CDR1 and CDR2 sequences are SGHTA and FQGNSA. The junction had 4 bases not matched to a gene; V was cut back by 0 bases and J by 1 base. CDR3 in amino acids: CASSLARLAGSYEQYF. The CDR3 DNA follows: TGTGCCAGCAGCTTAGCGCGGCTAGCGGGGTCCTACGAGCAGTACTTC.

This clonotype was recorded at least ten times. DNA for the CDR3: TGTGCCAGCTCTAGACAGGGGGCAAGTAGCACTGAAGCTTTCTTT. It is translated as CASSRQGASSTEAFF. This chain joins TRBV12-3 or TRBV12-4 and TRBJ1-1; TRBD1 agrees at 10 bases. The CDR3 is 15 residues long. The V gene end was trimmed by 8 bases and the J gene end by 4 bases; junction bases not matched to a gene: 10.

A note on this clonotype: One base away lies a much larger clone, so this may be a sequencing read error. V gene TRBV7-3 combines with J gene TRBJ2-7, with 7 positions matching TRBD1. The germline V gene encodes CDR1 SGHTA and CDR2 FQGTGA. This CDR3 has 13 amino acids. CDR3 nucleotides: TGTGGCAGCAGCTCGACAGGGTTTCACGAGCAGTACTTC. As protein: CGSSSTGFHEQYF. The full variable domain, completed using reference TRBV7-3 and TRBJ2-7, is GAGVSQTPSNKVTEKGKYVELRCDPISGHTALYWYRQSLGQGPEFLIYFQGTGAADDSGLPNDRFFAVRPEGSVSTLKIQRTERGDSAVYLCGSSSTGFHEQYFGPGTRLTVT.

This clonotype was recorded at least ten times. V gene TRBV6-5 combines with J gene TRBJ2-1; D is possibly TRBD2 (5 bases). Germline CDR1 reads MNHEY; CDR2 reads SVGAGI. The CDR3 runs 15 residues. Trimming took 4 bases from V and 5 from J, leaving 15 bases between them. The CDR3 here is CASSSPQRRNNEQFF. The CDR3 coding sequence is TGTGCCAGCAGTTCTCCCCAGCGGCGAAACAATGAGCAGTTCTTC.

This clonotype was recorded at least ten times. The gene calls are TRBV6-1 and TRBJ1-3; 8 bases agree with TRBD1. Per the germline V gene, CDR1 is MNHNS and CDR2 is SASEGT. The trim removed 10 bases at V and 2 bases at J, leaving 4 bases unmatched. The CDR3 loop spans 13 amino acids. DNA of the CDR3: TGTGCCACCACGACAGGGGCTGGAAACACCATATATTTT. Amino acid sequence: CATTTGAGNTIYF.

This clonotype was counted many times. CDR3 nucleotides: TGCAGTGCTTCGGTGGACCCTGAAGCTTTCTTT. This sequence encodes CSASVDPEAFF. J is TRBJ1-1 and V is TRBV20-1; no clear D gene. CDR1 is DFQATT, CDR2 SNEGSKA, per germline (reference sequence). Trimming pared 5 bases from V and 6 bases from J, leaving 10 bases between. The CDR3 runs 11 residues.

This clonotype was detected many times. The chain joins TRBV4-1 to TRBJ2-2; D is possibly TRBD1 (5 bases). The CDR3 is 18 residues long. The V gene's germline CDR1 is MGHRA and CDR2 YSYEKL. Deletions cut 0 bases from V and 0 bases from J, with 14 bases between. CDR3 nucleotides: TGCGCCAGCAGCCAAGACATCTCGACAGTCACGAACACCGGGGAGCTGTTTTTT. As protein: CASSQDISTVTNTGELFF.

In its sample, this clonotype was seen many times. The chain couples TRBV7-9 to TRBJ1-6; 10 bases agree with TRBD1. Trimming at V came to 5 bases and at J to 10 bases, leaving 8 bases not matched to a gene. The length of the CDR3 is 15 residues. Germline assignment: CDR1 SEHNR and CDR2 FQNEAQ (reference sequence). CDR3 protein: CASSAGTGVVSPLHF. In nucleotides, the CDR3 is TGTGCCAGCAGCGCCGGGACAGGGGTGGTATCACCCCTCCACTTT.

This clonotype was observed at least ten times. The V gene is TRBV7-8, the J gene TRBJ2-7; D call uncertain. Looked up from germline, CDR1 is SGHVS and CDR2 is FQNEAQ. The V gene lost 5 bases and the J gene lost 3 bases, with 20 bases spanning the gap. CDR3 length: 16 residues. The CDR3 region has the DNA TGTGCCAGCAGCCAATATCCGACGGAACGGAACTACGAGCAGTACTTC. It yields the protein CASSQYPTERNYEQYF.

Ten or more counts support this clonotype. The chain links TRBV6-2 or TRBV6-3 to TRBJ2-5, with a tentative D call TRBD2 (5 bases). V dropped 0 bases and J dropped 3 bases, with 14 bases sitting between them. Germline CDR1 and CDR2: MNHEY and SVGEGT. The CDR3 extends over 16 amino acids. The CDR3 spells CASSYSKSSLEETQYF. The CDR3 bases are TGTGCCAGCAGTTACTCGAAGTCTAGCTTAGAAGAGACCCAGTACTTC.

This clonotype was seen more than once but under ten times. A single base separates this from a much larger clone, so it may be a read error. The chain combines TRBV20-1 with TRBJ2-5, with D perhaps matching TRBD2 (6 bases). Germline V lookup: CDR1 DFQATT, CDR2 SNEGSKA (reference sequence). The CDR3 length is 13 residues. The CDR3: CSARLESQETKYF. Here the CDR3 DNA reads TGCAGTGCCAGACTAGAATCCCAAGAGACCAAGTACTTC.

This chain links TRBV30 with TRBJ1-5, with unresolved D. Per germline, CDR1 GTSNPN and CDR2 SVGIG (reference sequence). Trimming pared 0 bases from V and 6 bases from J, leaving 9 bases between. The CDR3 consists of 13 residues. CDR3 bases: TGTGCCTGGAGTGTAAATTGCTTTCAGCCCCAGCATTTT. This codes for CAWSVNCFQPQHF.

This clonotype was seen repeatedly, ten times or more. The chain has TRBV7-8 and TRBJ2-5; no clear D. The germline V gene has CDR1 SGHVS and CDR2 FQNEAQ. This CDR3 spans 12 amino acids. V lost 3 bases and J 7 bases, leaving 9 bases between the germline ends. CDR3 coding DNA: TGTGCCAGCAGCTTCCTATCGGGGACCCAGTACTTC. This codes for CASSFLSGTQYF. Complete variable domain (other parts from reference TRBV7-8 and TRBJ2-5): GAGVSQSPRYKVAKRGQDVALRCDPISGHVSLFWYQQALGQGPEFLTYFQNEAQLDKSGLPSDRFFAERPEGSVSTLKIQRTQQEDSAVYLCASSFLSGTQYFGPGTRLLVL.

This clonotype was seen many times. The V gene is TRBV4-1, the J gene TRBJ2-7, with 9 positions matching TRBD1. J gave up 0 bases and V 4 bases, and 4 bases lay outside the gene matches. CDR3 length equals 15 residues. Germline assignment: CDR1 MGHRA and CDR2 YSYEKL. The CDR3 sequence is CASSPGDRDSYEQYF. CDR3 nucleotides: TGCGCCAGCAGCCCAGGGGACAGGGACTCCTACGAGCAGTACTTC.

At least ten counts were recorded for this clonotype. The chain recombines TRBV11-2 with TRBJ1-5; D remains ambiguous. The CDR3 length is 14 residues. Germline CDR1 reads SGHAT; CDR2 reads FQNNGV. Trimming removed 1 base from V and 2 bases from J, with 6 bases in between. The CDR3 loop reads CASSLGAGNQPQHF. CDR3 nucleotide sequence: TGTGCCAGCAGCTTAGGAGCAGGCAATCAGCCCCAGCATTTT.

There are many counts of this clonotype. The chain joins TRBV13 to TRBJ2-7; D remains unclear. V lost 6 bases to trimming and J lost 0 bases, with 18 bases between them. This CDR3 region has 16 residues. Per the germline V gene, CDR1 is PRHDT and CDR2 is FYEKMQ (reference sequence). In DNA form, the CDR3 reads TGTGCCAGCAGACCAGCAGACGGGTCCAGCTCCTACGAGCAGTACTTC. Its translation is CASRPADGSSSYEQYF.

V gene TRBV28 combines with J gene TRBJ2-7, with D possibly matching TRBD1 (5 bases). The CDR3 is 14 amino acids. CDR1 MDHEN and CDR2 SYDVKM come from the germline V gene. Trimming removed 3 bases at V and 3 bases at J, with 12 bases between. CDR3 coding DNA: TGTGCCAGCAGTTTGTCACAGGTTGACTACGAGCAGTACTTC. Translating it yields CASSLSQVDYEQYF.

A word on this clonotype: In this CDR3 the conserved last residue, phenylalanine or tryptophan, is missing, so a read error is likely. V usage is TRBV25-1 and J usage is TRBJ2-2, with a weak D call TRBD1 (5 bases). The CDR3 sequence is 16 residues long. Trimming took off 3 bases at V and 1 base at J, with 12 bases between the two ends. CDR1 and CDR2 from the germline V gene are MGHDK and SYGVNS. This CDR3 reads CASSDSTGQNTGELFY. In nucleotides, the CDR3 is TGTGCCAGCAGTGACTCTACTGGACAGAACACCGGGGAGCTGTTTTAT.

The table lists this clonotype with many counts. V and J are TRBV2 and TRBJ1-2, with D maybe TRBD1 (5 bases). CDR1 SNHLY and CDR2 FYNNEI come from the germline V gene. The CDR3 loop spans 15 amino acids. V lost 6 bases to trimming and J lost 4 bases, with 18 bases between them. DNA for the CDR3: TGTGCCAGCAGAACTACAGGCGCCCTTACCTATGGCTACACCTTC. Its translation is CASRTTGALTYGYTF.

V is TRBV6-5 and J is TRBJ1-6; maybe TRBD1 (5 bases). The CDR3 loop spans 14 amino acids. V lost 3 bases to trimming and J lost 6 bases, with 9 bases between them. Germline lookup yields CDR1 MNHEY and CDR2 SVGAGI. The CDR3 coding sequence is TGTGCCAGCAGTTATGACAGTTCTAATTCACCCCTCCACTTT. Its translation is CASSYDSSNSPLHF.

At least ten counts were recorded for this clonotype. J is TRBJ1-2 and V is TRBV6-4; TRBD1 might be the D (5 bases). From germline, CDR1 is MRHNA and CDR2 SNTAGT. V was shortened by 0 bases and J by 8 bases, with 13 bases between the two germline ends. The CDR3 extends over 14 amino acids. In DNA, the CDR3 is TGTGCCAGCAGTGACTCGTACGGAGGGGAAGGCTACACCTTC. Protein: CASSDSYGGEGYTF.

This clonotype has just a few counts. V gene TRBV3-1 combines with J gene TRBJ1-1, with 8 bases identical to TRBD1. The V and J ends lost 2 bases and 4 bases, in that order; junction bases with no gene match: 3. The CDR3 has 14 residues. CDR1 LGHDT and CDR2 YNNKEL come from the germline V gene (reference sequence). In DNA, the CDR3 is TGTGCCAGCAGCCAAACGCAGGGGGCCACTGAAGCTTTCTTT. Translated, it gives CASSQTQGATEAFF. The full variable domain, rest sourced from reference TRBV3-1 and TRBJ1-1, is DTAVSQTPKYLVTQMGNDKSIKCEQNLGHDTMYWYKQDSKKFLKIMFSYNNKELIINETVPNRFSPKSPDKAHLNLHINSLELGDSAVYFCASSQTQGATEAFFGQGTRLTVV.

This clonotype was seen repeatedly, ten times or more. This chain joins TRBV19 and TRBJ2-5, with D hard to call. Germline CDR1 is LNHDA and CDR2 is SQIVND (reference sequence). Trimming left V 3 bases short and J 0 bases short, with 8 bases between. CDR3 length: 14 amino acids. In DNA form, the CDR3 reads TGTGCCAGTAGTATCGGCTTGTACCAAGAGACCCAGTACTTC. Its protein is CASSIGLYQETQYF.

This clonotype was picked up many times. This chain connects TRBV12-3 or TRBV12-4 to TRBJ2-7; 10 bases are shared with TRBD1. The CDR3 covers 14 residues. V was pared by 5 bases and J by 7 bases, with 8 bases of the junction left unmatched. This CDR3 reads CASSRRQGAREQYF. The DNA of the CDR3 is TGTGCCAGCAGTCGTAGACAGGGGGCGCGTGAGCAGTACTTC.

This clonotype appeared many times. The rearrangement uses TRBV28 and TRBJ2-7, with D uncertain. Trimming removed 4 bases at V and 0 bases at J, with 10 bases between. The length of the CDR3 is 14 residues. CDR1 is MDHEN, CDR2 SYDVKM, per germline. The CDR3 protein is CASSYGDGSYEQYF. The DNA for the CDR3 is TGTGCCAGCAGTTACGGAGACGGCTCCTACGAGCAGTACTTC.

The table lists this clonotype with many counts. The chain uses TRBV4-1 and TRBJ2-7, with TRBD1 matching 7 bases. In germline, CDR1 is MGHRA, CDR2 YSYEKL. Trimming cost V 1 base and J 6 bases; bases outside gene matches: 6. CDR3 length: 14 residues. The DNA for the CDR3 is TGCGCCAGCAGCCAAGCCAGGACAGGCCCCGAGCAGTACTTC. Amino acid sequence: CASSQARTGPEQYF.